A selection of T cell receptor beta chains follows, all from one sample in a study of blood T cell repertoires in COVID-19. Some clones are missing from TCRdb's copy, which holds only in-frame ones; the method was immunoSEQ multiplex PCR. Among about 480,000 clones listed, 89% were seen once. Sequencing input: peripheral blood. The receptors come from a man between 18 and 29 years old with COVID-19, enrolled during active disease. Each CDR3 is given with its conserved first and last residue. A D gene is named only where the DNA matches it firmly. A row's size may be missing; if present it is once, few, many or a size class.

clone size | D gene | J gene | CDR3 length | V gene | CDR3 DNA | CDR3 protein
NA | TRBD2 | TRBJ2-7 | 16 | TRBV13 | TGTGCCAGCAGCCCCCCCTGGAGCGGGGGGCCCTACGAGCAGTACTTC | CASSPPWSGGPYEQYF
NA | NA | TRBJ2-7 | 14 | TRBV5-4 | TGTGCCAGCAAGAACGCCAGGGACTCCTACGAGCAGTACTTC | CASKNARDSYEQYF
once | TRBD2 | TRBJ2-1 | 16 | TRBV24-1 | TGTGCCACCAGTGATTTGCGCGGGAGCTCCTACAATGAGCAGTTCTTC | CATSDLRGSSYNEQFF
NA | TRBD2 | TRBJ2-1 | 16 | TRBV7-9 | TGTGCCAGCAGCTCCCGACTAGCGGGAGATTCCCATGAGCAGTTCTTC | CASSSRLAGDSHEQFF
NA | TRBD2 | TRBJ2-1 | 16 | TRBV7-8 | TGTGCCAGCAGCTTAGCCTCGGGACTAGAACACAATGAGCAGTTCTTC | CASSLASGLEHNEQFF
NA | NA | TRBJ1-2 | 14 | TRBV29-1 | TGCAGCGTTGTCCCAGGGGCGGATGACTATGGCTACACCTTC | CSVVPGADDYGYTF
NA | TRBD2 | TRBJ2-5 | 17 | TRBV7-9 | TGTGCCAGCAGCGCCGGGACTAGCGGGGGGGAGAGAGCGACCCAGTACTTC | CASSAGTSGGERATQYF
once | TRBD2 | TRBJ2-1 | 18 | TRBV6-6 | TGTGCCAGCAGTCAATCGCTCTCTAGCGGGAAGCCCTACAATGAGCAGTTCTTC | CASSQSLSSGKPYNEQFF
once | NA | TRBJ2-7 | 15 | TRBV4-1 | TGCGCCAGCAGCATGAGGGACACCCAGTCCTACGAGCAGTACTTC | CASSMRDTQSYEQYF
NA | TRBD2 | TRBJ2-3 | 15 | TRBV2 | TGTGCCAGCAATAGCGGGAGGGGGGCCACAGATACGCAGTATTTT | CASNSGRGATDTQYF
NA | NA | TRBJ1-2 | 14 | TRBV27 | TGTGCCAGCAGTCTAGACAGGCGGATCTATGGCTACACCTTC | CASSLDRRIYGYTF
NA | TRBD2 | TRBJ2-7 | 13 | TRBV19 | TGTGCCAGTAGTTTCGGGGAGGGTTACGAGCAGTACTTC | CASSFGEGYEQYF
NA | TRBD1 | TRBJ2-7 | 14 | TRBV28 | TGTGCCAGCAGTTTACCCTGGACAGGCAGCGAGCAGTACTTC | CASSLPWTGSEQYF
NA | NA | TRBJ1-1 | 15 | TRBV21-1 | TGTGCCAGACAAGCCTCGAGCGGACGGAGCACTGAAGCTTTCTTT | CARQASSGRSTEAFF
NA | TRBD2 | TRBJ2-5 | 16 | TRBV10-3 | TGTGCCATCAGTGAGTTGAATAGCGGGGGGAAGGAGACCCAGTACTTC | CAISELNSGGKETQYF
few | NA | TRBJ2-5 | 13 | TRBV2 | TGTGCCAGCCGCTCTAGTCGGCAAGAGACCCAGTACTTC | CASRSSRQETQYF
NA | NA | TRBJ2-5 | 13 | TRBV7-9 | TGTGCCAGCAGCTTAGGGACTATAGAGACCCAGTACTTC | CASSLGTIETQYF
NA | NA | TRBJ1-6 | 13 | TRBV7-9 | TGTGCCAGCAGCGTAGCAGGGGTATCACCCCTCCACTTT | CASSVAGVSPLHF
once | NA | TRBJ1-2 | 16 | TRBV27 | TGTGCCAGCAGTTTAAGGGGGTGGGATCTGGCCTATGGCTACACCTTC | CASSLRGWDLAYGYTF
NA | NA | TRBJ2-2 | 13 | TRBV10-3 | TGTGCCATCAGTGAAAGTAGGAGCGGGGAGCTGTTTTTT | CAISESRSGELFF
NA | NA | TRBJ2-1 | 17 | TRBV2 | TGTGCCAGCAGTGAAGGTCCAGGGGCAGGCGGCCTGGATGAGCAGTTCTTC | CASSEGPGAGGLDEQFF
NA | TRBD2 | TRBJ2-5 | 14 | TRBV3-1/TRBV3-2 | TGTGCCAGCAGGCCTAGCGGGTCATATGTGACCCAGTACTTC | CASRPSGSYVTQYF
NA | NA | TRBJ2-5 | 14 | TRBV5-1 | TGCGCCAGCAGCTTGGGAGGGGGGGCGCAGACCCAGTACTTC | CASSLGGGAQTQYF
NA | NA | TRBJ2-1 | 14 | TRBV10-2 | TGCGCCAGCAGTGATTTGGCCGCCTACAATGAGCAGTTCTTC | CASSDLAAYNEQFF
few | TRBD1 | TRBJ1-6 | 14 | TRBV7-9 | TGTGCCAGCAGACCTACAGGGGGGAATTCACCCCTCCACTTT | CASRPTGGNSPLHF
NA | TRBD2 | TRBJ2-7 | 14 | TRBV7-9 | TGTGCCAGCAGCGGACCGGGACTAGCGGCCGAGCAGTACTTC | CASSGPGLAAEQYF
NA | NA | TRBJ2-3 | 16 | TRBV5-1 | TGCGCCAGCAGCTTGGAAAGGGACACCTCAACAGATACGCAGTATTTT | CASSLERDTSTDTQYF
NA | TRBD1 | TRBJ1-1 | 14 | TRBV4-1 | TGCGCCAGCAGTCCCACAGGGGACTACACTGAAGCTTTCTTT | CASSPTGDYTEAFF
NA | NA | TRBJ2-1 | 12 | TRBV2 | TGTGCCAGCAGGGAACAGGTCTGGGAGCAGTTCTTC | CASREQVWEQFF
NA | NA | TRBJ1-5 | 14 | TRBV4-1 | TGCGCCAGCAGCCAGTCCGGGATTGGACAGCCCCAGCATTTT | CASSQSGIGQPQHF
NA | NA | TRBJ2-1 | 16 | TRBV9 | TGTGCCAGCAGCGTAGGAGGGTTGCGGGGTCGCAATGAGCAGTTCTTC | CASSVGGLRGRNEQFF
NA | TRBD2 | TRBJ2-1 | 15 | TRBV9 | TGTGCCAGCAGCGTAGACGGGAGGCGGAACAATGAGCAGTTCTTC | CASSVDGRRNNEQFF
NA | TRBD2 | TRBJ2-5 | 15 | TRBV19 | TGTGCCAGTAGCACCGAGGGACTAGCGGAAGAGACCCAGTACTTC | CASSTEGLAEETQYF
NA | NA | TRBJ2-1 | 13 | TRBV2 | TGTGCCAGCATGGTCAGCTCCTACAATGAGCAGTTCTTC | CASMVSSYNEQFF
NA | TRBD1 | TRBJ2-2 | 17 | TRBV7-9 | TGTGCCAGCAGCCCCCACCCCGGGACAGGTGTTGCCGGGGAGCTGTTTTTT | CASSPHPGTGVAGELFF
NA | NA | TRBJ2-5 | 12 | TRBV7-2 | TGTGCCAGCAGCTTTGGGGGGGAGACCCAGTACTTC | CASSFGGETQYF
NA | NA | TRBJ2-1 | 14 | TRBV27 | TGTGCCAGCAGTAGCTTCGCGACACTACTGATAGGGGTCTTC | CASSSFATLLIGVF
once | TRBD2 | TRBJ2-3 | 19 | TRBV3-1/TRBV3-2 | TGTGCCAGCAGCCAAGAGCCGCAGACTAGCGGGGGCAGCACAGATACGCAGTATTTT | CASSQEPQTSGGSTDTQYF
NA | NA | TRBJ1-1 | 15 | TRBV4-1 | TGCGCCAGCAGACCTACCAGGGGCATGAACACTGAAGCTTTCTTT | CASRPTRGMNTEAFF
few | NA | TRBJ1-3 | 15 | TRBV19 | TGTGCCAGCCGGCCTGGGGGCCACTCTGGAAACACCATATATTTT | CASRPGGHSGNTIYF
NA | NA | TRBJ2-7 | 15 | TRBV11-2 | TGTGCCAGCCGCCGTGGGAGCGGGTATTCCTACGAGCAGTACTTC | CASRRGSGYSYEQYF
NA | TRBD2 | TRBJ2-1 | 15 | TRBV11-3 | TGTGCCAGCAGCTTAGATTCCGGGGGGAACAATGAGCAGTTCTTC | CASSLDSGGNNEQFF
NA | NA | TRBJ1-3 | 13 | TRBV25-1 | TGTGCCAGCAGTGATACATTTGGAAACACCATATATTTT | CASSDTFGNTIYF
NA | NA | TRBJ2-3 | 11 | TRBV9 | TGTGCCAGCAGCGTCGGAGATACGCAGTATTTT | CASSVGDTQYF
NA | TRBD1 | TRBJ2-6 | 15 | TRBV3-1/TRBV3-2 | TGTGCCAGCAGCCCGACAGGGCTCGGGGCCAACGTCCTGACTTTC | CASSPTGLGANVLTF
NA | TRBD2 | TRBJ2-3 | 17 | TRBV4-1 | TGCGCCAGCAGCCAAGAACAGCCGGGGGGGCCGAAGGATACGCAGTATTTT | CASSQEQPGGPKDTQYF
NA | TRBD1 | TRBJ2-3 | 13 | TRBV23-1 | TGCGCCAGTGGGGACAGGGCGGTAGATACGCAGTATTTT | CASGDRAVDTQYF
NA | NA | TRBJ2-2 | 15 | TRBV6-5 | TGTGCCAGCAGTTACGACTACGATAACACCGGGGAGCTGTTTTTT | CASSYDYDNTGELFF
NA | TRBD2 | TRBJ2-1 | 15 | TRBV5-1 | TGCGCCAGCAGCTACCTAGCGGGGGCCGGCAATGAGCAGTTCTTC | CASSYLAGAGNEQFF
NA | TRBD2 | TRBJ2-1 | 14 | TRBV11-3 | TGTGCCAGCAGCTTAACTAGCGTCCACAATGAGCAGTTCTTC | CASSLTSVHNEQFF
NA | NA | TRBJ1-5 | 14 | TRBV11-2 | TGTGCCAGCACCGGTCGGGTAGGCAATCAGCCCCAGCATTTT | CASTGRVGNQPQHF
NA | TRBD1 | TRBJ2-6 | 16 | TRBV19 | TGTGCCAGTAGTGGGGCAGGGGGCTCCGGGGCCAACGTCCTGACTTTC | CASSGAGGSGANVLTF
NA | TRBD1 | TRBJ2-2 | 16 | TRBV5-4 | TGTGCCAGCAGCGCGACAGGGGGCGCGAACACCGGGGAGCTGTTTTTT | CASSATGGANTGELFF
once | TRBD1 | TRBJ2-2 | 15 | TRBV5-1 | TGCGCCAGCAGCCCCGTGACAGGGCACCGCGGGGAGCTGTTTTTT | CASSPVTGHRGELFF
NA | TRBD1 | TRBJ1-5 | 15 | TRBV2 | TGTGCCAGCAGTCGGACAGGGTTCGGTAATCAGCCCCAGCATTTT | CASSRTGFGNQPQHF